A single sample gave rise to the 29 T cell receptor beta chains below, sequenced in a study of blood T cell repertoires in COVID-19. Profiled with immunoSEQ multiplex PCR; TCRdb holds only in-frame clones, not every one. The sample lists under 350,000 clones, about nine tenths occurring once. The sample taken for sequencing was PBMCs or T cells enriched from blood (not recorded which). These receptors originate from a man younger than 40 who had recovered from COVID-19.

The rearrangement uses TRBV2 and TRBJ2-5; 10 bases agree with TRBD2. CDR1 is SNHLY, CDR2 FYNNEI, per germline. V dropped 3 bases and J dropped 6; count of bases not matched to a gene: 4. The CDR3 sequence is 14 residues long. The CDR3 coding sequence is TGTGCCAGCAGTGATAGCGGGGGGAGGAAGACCCAGTACTTC. Its translation: CASSDSGGRKTQYF.

This clone was found a few times. The chain links TRBV7-2 to TRBJ1-1; 7 nucleotides agree with TRBD1. The germline CDR1 and CDR2 sequences are SGHTA and FQGNSA. CDR3 length: 14 residues. With V trimmed by 2 bases and J by 11 bases, 11 bases remained unmatched. The CDR3 DNA follows: TGTGCCAGCAGCTTAAATTATAGGGGGCCCGAGGCTTTCTTT. Translation gives CASSLNYRGPEAFF.

The V call is TRBV2, the J call TRBJ1-5; a weak D match, TRBD1 (5 bases). There are 15 residues in the CDR3. V was cut by 6 bases and J by 0 bases, with 12 bases left in between. Germline V gene data show CDR1 as SNHLY and CDR2 as FYNNEI. CDR3 sequence: CASRRDHLSNQPQHF. CDR3 coding DNA: TGTGCCAGCAGGCGGGACCACCTTAGCAATCAGCCCCAGCATTTT.

This rearrangement joins TRBV27 to TRBJ2-1; 7 positions match TRBD2. Germline V lookup: CDR1 MNHEY, CDR2 SMNVEV (reference sequence). The CDR3 sequence is 16 residues long. The J segment lost 1 base and the V segment lost 0 bases, leaving 3 bases of the junction unmatched. The DNA of the CDR3 is TGTGCCAGCAGTTTATCGGCGGGAGATTCCTACAATGAGCAGTTCTTC. Translated: CASSLSAGDSYNEQFF.

The CDR3 DNA follows: TGTGCCAGCAGTGGACAGGGGGGAACTAATGAAAAACTGTTTTTT. Its protein is CASSGQGGTNEKLFF. The chain links TRBV2 to TRBJ1-4, with 9 positions matching TRBD1. Germline V gene lookup returns CDR1 SNHLY and CDR2 FYNNEI. CDR3 size: 15 residues. With V trimmed by 4 bases and J by 1 base, 1 base remained unmatched.

The chain combines TRBV27 with TRBJ2-3, with D possibly matching TRBD1 (6 bases). The CDR3 has 17 residues. The germline gives CDR1 MNHEY, CDR2 SMNVEV (reference sequence). The ends were cut back, 4 bases at V and 2 bases at J, with 19 bases in the middle. The CDR3 sequence: CASSSKPGTFSTDTQYF. In DNA, the CDR3 is TGTGCCAGCAGTTCCAAACCTGGGACATTCTCCACAGATACGCAGTATTTT.

The chain uses TRBV2 and TRBJ2-1; 13 positions agree with TRBD2. Losses at the gene ends were 8 bases for V and 5 bases for J; bases not matched to a gene: 6. Germline-derived CDR1 and CDR2 are SNHLY and FYNNEI. The CDR3 loop spans 15 amino acids. CDR3 bases: TGTGCCAGCTACCGGACTAGCGGGGGCCACAATGAGCAGTTCTTC. This gives the protein CASYRTSGGHNEQFF.

The table lists this clone with a count of one. The V and J genes are TRBV6-2 or TRBV6-3 and TRBJ2-7; 7 bases map to TRBD1. Germline values: CDR1 MNHEY, CDR2 SVGEGT. CDR3 size: 12 residues. The V segment lost 6 bases and the J segment 7 bases; nucleotides outside the gene matches: 6. Here the CDR3 reads CASSEGAREQYF. CDR3 bases: TGTGCCAGCAGCGAGGGGGCGCGAGAGCAGTACTTC.

The chain carries TRBV11-2 and TRBJ1-2, with a possible D match to TRBD1 (6 bases). V shed 5 bases and J shed 8 bases, with 15 bases lying between them. The germline CDR1 and CDR2 sequences are SGHAT and FQNNGV. The length of the CDR3 is 13 residues. The CDR3 DNA is TGTGCCAGCAGCCCCAACCAGGGGACGGGCTACACCTTC. Amino acid sequence: CASSPNQGTGYTF.

This sequence joins TRBV19 and TRBJ2-3, with TRBD2 as a possible D gene (7 bases). This CDR3 is built from 15 residues. Between the trimmed V and J ends, which lost 3 bases and 5 bases, there was a span of 15 bases. Germline-derived CDR1 and CDR2 are LNHDA and SQIVND (reference sequence). The CDR3, as DNA: TGTGCCAGTAGTATCAGGGGCGGGGGAATAGATACGCAGTATTTT. Residues: CASSIRGGGIDTQYF.

The chain has TRBV2 and TRBJ2-3; 9 nucleotides line up with TRBD2. Germline CDR1 and CDR2: SNHLY and FYNNEI. There are 17 residues in the CDR3. V shed 7 bases and J 6 bases; nucleotides not matched to a gene: 17. CDR3 sequence (DNA): TGTGCCAGCAAGGAATTCATTTTGGGGACTAGCTTGGATACGCAGTATTTT. It codes for CASKEFILGTSLDTQYF.

This chain links TRBV29-1 with TRBJ1-2; D not certain. The germline V and J ends were trimmed by 3 bases and 4 bases, with 6 bases remaining between them. From germline, CDR1 is SQVTM and CDR2 ANQGSEA. The CDR3 length is 11 residues. The DNA for the CDR3 is TGCAGCGTTGATGGCGGCTATGGCTACACCTTC. It specifies CSVDGGYGYTF.

The genes are TRBV19 and TRBJ2-3; D perhaps matches TRBD2 (5 bases). This CDR3 is built from 14 residues. The germline V and J ends were trimmed by 3 bases and 4 bases, with 11 bases remaining between them. Germline CDR1 LNHDA, CDR2 SQIVND (reference sequence). In nucleotides, the CDR3 is TGTGCCAGTAGTATTCTTGATAGCGCAGATACGCAGTATTTT. Encoded protein: CASSILDSADTQYF.

This clone was picked up one time. The chain couples TRBV7-2 to TRBJ1-2, with D possibly being TRBD1 (5 bases). Trimming stripped 4 bases from V and 4 bases from J, with 19 bases between. This CDR3 has 16 amino acids. Per germline, CDR1 SGHTA and CDR2 FQGNSA. The CDR3 is CASSSQLQGLAYGYTF. The DNA for the CDR3 is TGTGCCAGCAGCTCCCAACTCCAGGGTCTGGCCTATGGCTACACCTTC.

This rearrangement joins TRBV5-1 to TRBJ2-3; no reliable D call. The germline V gene encodes CDR1 SGHRS and CDR2 YFSETQ. This CDR3 has 15 amino acids. The V end lost 4 bases, the J end lost 0 bases, and 12 bases lay between the germline ends. CDR3 sequence: CASSPWASSTDTQYF. CDR3 bases: TGCGCCAGCAGCCCCTGGGCATCTAGCACAGATACGCAGTATTTT.

This clone appeared once. The rearrangement links TRBV24-1 to TRBJ2-2; D gene uncertain. Per germline, CDR1 KGHDR and CDR2 SFDVKD. The CDR3 spans 14 residues. V gave up 1 base and J gave up 1 base, with 3 bases separating them. Here the CDR3 DNA reads TGTGCCACCAGTGATTTCCAGAACACCGGGGAGCTGTTTTTT. It encodes CATSDFQNTGELFF.

The chain couples TRBV24-1 to TRBJ2-3, with D maybe TRBD2 (6 bases). Germline V gives CDR1 KGHDR, CDR2 SFDVKD. Trimming removed 4 bases from V and 6 bases from J, with 16 bases in between. CDR3 length: 15 amino acids. Here the CDR3 DNA reads TGTGCCACCAGTGAACCCGGAGTAGCGGTGGATACGCAGTATTTT. This gives the protein CATSEPGVAVDTQYF.

The gene calls are TRBV5-6 and TRBJ2-7; tentative D call: TRBD2 (5 bases). The CDR3 length is 14 residues. The V gene lost 3 bases and the J gene lost 2 bases, with 12 bases spanning the gap. Germline CDR1 reads SGHDT; CDR2 reads YYEEEE. The DNA of the CDR3 is TGTGCCAGCAGCTCTGAGACGGGAACCTACGAGCAGTACTTC. Protein: CASSSETGTYEQYF.

This chain joins TRBV6-5 and TRBJ2-3, with TRBD2 as a possible D gene (6 bases). Germline CDR1 is MNHEY and CDR2 is SVGAGI. The CDR3 loop spans 13 amino acids. V lost 8 bases, J lost 7 bases, and 16 bases lay in between. CDR3 in amino acids: CASLGPGGYTQYF. The CDR3 bases are TGTGCCAGCTTGGGGCCAGGAGGGTATACGCAGTATTTT.

The chain links TRBV27 to TRBJ1-5, with unresolved D. V was trimmed by 9 bases and J by 0 bases, leaving 6 bases between them. Germline V gene data show CDR1 as MNHEY and CDR2 as SMNVEV (reference sequence). The CDR3 consists of 12 residues. This chain's CDR3 is CASPRSNQPQHF. The CDR3 DNA reads TGTGCCAGTCCCCGTAGCAATCAGCCCCAGCATTTT.

The V gene is TRBV4-1, the J gene TRBJ2-1; 7 bases match TRBD2. The CDR3 covers 15 residues. In germline, CDR1 is MGHRA, CDR2 YSYEKL. V lost 8 bases and J lost 4; bases outside the gene matches: 11. The CDR3 sequence: CASAVGLAVYNEQFF. CDR3 sequence (DNA): TGCGCCAGCGCGGTTGGGCTAGCGGTATACAATGAGCAGTTCTTC.

The chain links TRBV4-1 to TRBJ2-4, with TRBD2 identical over 10 bases. In germline, CDR1 is MGHRA, CDR2 YSYEKL. V shed 1 base, J shed 8 bases, and the junction held 5 bases outside the gene matches. The CDR3 loop spans 15 amino acids. CDR3 DNA: TGCGCCAGCAGCCAAGTTAGCGGGAGGCCGGACATTCAGTACTTC. Translated: CASSQVSGRPDIQYF.

The J gene is TRBJ1-6, the V gene TRBV6-5; TRBD1 matches 7 bases. CDR3 length: 16 amino acids. The V and J ends lost 2 bases and 10 bases, in that order; junction bases with no gene match: 11. CDR1 and CDR2 (germline): MNHEY, SVGAGI. This chain's CDR3 is CASSYGRQGGRSPLHF. Here the CDR3 DNA reads TGTGCCAGCAGTTACGGGCGGCAGGGGGGCCGGTCACCCCTCCACTTT.

This chain connects TRBV7-9 to TRBJ1-2, with TRBD1 as a possible D gene (6 bases). The CDR3 is made up of 14 amino acids. Trimming removed 1 base from V and 4 bases from J, with 10 bases in between. The germline V gene has CDR1 SEHNR and CDR2 FQNEAQ (reference sequence). The CDR3 bases are TGTGCCAGCAGCTTAGGGACAGCCGCCTATGGCTACACCTTC. This gives the protein CASSLGTAAYGYTF.

The V and J genes are TRBV27 and TRBJ2-1; TRBD1 aligns across 9 bases. Germline CDR1 reads MNHEY; CDR2 reads SMNVEV (reference sequence). This CDR3 spans 15 amino acids. The V gene end was trimmed by 6 bases and the J gene end by 7 bases; junction bases not matched to a gene: 10. CDR3 sequence reads: CASSLTGGARNEQFF. The CDR3 region has the DNA TGTGCCAGCAGCCTAACAGGGGGCGCGAGGAATGAGCAGTTCTTC.

The chain couples TRBV24-1 to TRBJ2-3, with 10 bases aligning to TRBD2. With 7 bases clipped from V and 10 bases from J, the junction kept 13 bases outside the gene matches. This CDR3 comprises 15 residues. Germline V gives CDR1 KGHDR, CDR2 SFDVKD. The CDR3 is CATSSTSGILEAQYF. CDR3 DNA sequence: TGTGCCACCAGCTCCACTAGCGGGATCTTAGAGGCGCAGTATTTT.

This clone showed up just once. The chain links TRBV6-1 to TRBJ2-1; 13 positions agree with TRBD2. The CDR3 is made up of 16 amino acids. The ends lost 2 bases at V and 8 bases at J; junction bases unmatched: 6. Germline V gene sequence: CDR1 MNHNS, CDR2 SASEGT. This chain's CDR3 is CASSESGLAGVHEQFF. The CDR3 DNA follows: TGTGCCAGCAGTGAATCCGGACTAGCGGGAGTCCATGAGCAGTTCTTC.

CDR3 nucleotides: TGTGCCACCAGCAGAGATAACGGGGTCGGTTCACCCCTCCACTTT. It specifies CATSRDNGVGSPLHF. V is TRBV15 and J is TRBJ1-6, with unresolved D. This CDR3 is built from 15 residues. V was trimmed by 0 bases and J by 9 bases, leaving 12 bases between them. Looked up from germline, CDR1 is LNHNV and CDR2 is YYDKDF (reference sequence).

J is TRBJ2-7 and V is TRBV5-1, with 10 bases identical to TRBD1. Germline V gives CDR1 SGHRS, CDR2 YFSETQ. The V gene end was trimmed by 3 bases and the J gene end by 2 bases; junction bases not matched to a gene: 2. The CDR3 runs to 14 residues. DNA of the CDR3: TGCGCCAGCAGCTGGACAGGGGGTCCCTACGAGCAGTACTTC. The encoded protein is CASSWTGGPYEQYF.